These T cell receptor beta chains were read from a single sample in a study of T cell responses to AZD1222 COVID-19 vaccine. Using immunoSEQ multiplex PCR, the repertoire was profiled, and TCRdb retains in-frame clones only, with some absent. The sample shows about 150,000 clones, around 90% of them seen only once. The sample here was peripheral blood, taken on day 0 of AZD1222 vaccination. The source of these receptors is an adult in good health. The CDR3 runs from the conserved cysteine through the conserved F or W. A D gene is named only where the DNA matches it firmly. Not every row has a clone size; where given, it reads once, few, many or a size class.

v_call	d_call	j_call	clone_size	cdr3_nt	cdr3_aa
TRBV7-8	.	TRBJ1-6	.	TGTGCCAGCAGCTTAGGTGGAGGGCGACCCCTCCACTTT	CASSLGGGRPLHF
TRBV18	.	TRBJ1-1	.	TGTGCCAGCTCACCACCGCGTCCGGGACAAACCTTCGGGAACACTGAAGCTTTCTTT	CASSPPRPGQTFGNTEAFF
TRBV27	.	TRBJ2-7	.	TGTGCCAGCAGTCCACGGGTCGCCCTCTACGAGCAGTACTTC	CASSPRVALYEQYF
TRBV19	.	TRBJ1-5	once	TGTGCCAGTAGTTCCGGGGGGGCATTTGATCAGCCCCAGCATTTT	CASSSGGAFDQPQHF
TRBV19	.	TRBJ2-1	.	TGTGCCAGTAGTATAGGACGGCCGGGCAGCTCCTACAATGAGCAGTTCTTC	CASSIGRPGSSYNEQFF
TRBV28	.	TRBJ2-7	.	TGTGCCAGCAGTTTATCGGGGGCCCCCTACGAGCAGTACTTC	CASSLSGAPYEQYF
TRBV5-1	.	TRBJ1-2	few	TGCGCCAGCAGCTTTGGCCCTGCGACAGGACCCCTTGGGTATGGCTACACCTTC	CASSFGPATGPLGYGYTF
TRBV19	.	TRBJ1-2	.	TGTGCCAGTAGTACCGATCGACAGCGCTATGGCTACACCTTC	CASSTDRQRYGYTF
TRBV5-6	TRBD1	TRBJ1-2	.	TGTGCCAGCGGACAGGGTTATTCCTATGGCTACACCTTC	CASGQGYSYGYTF
TRBV15	.	TRBJ2-1	.	TGTGCCACCAGCAGAGGGCCCTCGGGGACTTTGAGCTCCTACAATGAGCAGTTCTTC	CATSRGPSGTLSSYNEQFF
TRBV6-5	.	TRBJ2-7	medium-sized	TGTGCCAGCAGACTCAGGGACTCCTACGAGCAGTACTTC	CASRLRDSYEQYF
TRBV9	TRBD1	TRBJ2-1	.	TGTGCCAGCAGCGCCGCCGGGACAGGGGGGAACAATGAGCAGTTCTTC	CASSAAGTGGNNEQFF
TRBV19	TRBD2	TRBJ2-2	.	TGTGCCAGTAGTATAGATGCCCCCTCCTTAGCGGGTGAGGCCGGGGAGCTGTTTTTT	CASSIDAPSLAGEAGELFF
TRBV7-2	.	TRBJ1-1	.	TGTGCCAGCAGCTCCTCAAGGGCGAACACTGAAGCTTTCTTT	CASSSSRANTEAFF
TRBV7-8	.	TRBJ1-2	once	TGTGCCAGCAGCTTAGACGACAGACCCATCTATGGCTACACCTTC	CASSLDDRPIYGYTF